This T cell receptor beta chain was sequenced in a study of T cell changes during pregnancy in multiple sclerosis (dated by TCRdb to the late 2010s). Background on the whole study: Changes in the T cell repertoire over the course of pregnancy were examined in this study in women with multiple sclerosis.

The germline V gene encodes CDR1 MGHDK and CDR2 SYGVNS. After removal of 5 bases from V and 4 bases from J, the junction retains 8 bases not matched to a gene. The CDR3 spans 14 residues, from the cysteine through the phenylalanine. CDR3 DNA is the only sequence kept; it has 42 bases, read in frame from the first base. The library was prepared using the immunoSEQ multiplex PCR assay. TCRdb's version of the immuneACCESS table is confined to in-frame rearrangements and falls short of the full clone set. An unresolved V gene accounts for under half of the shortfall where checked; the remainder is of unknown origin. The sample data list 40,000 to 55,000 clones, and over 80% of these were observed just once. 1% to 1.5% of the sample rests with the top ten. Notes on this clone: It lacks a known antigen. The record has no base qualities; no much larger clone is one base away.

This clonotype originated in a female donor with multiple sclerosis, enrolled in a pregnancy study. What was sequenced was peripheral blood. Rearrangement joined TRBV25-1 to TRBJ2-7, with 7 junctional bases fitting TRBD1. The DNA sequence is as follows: TGTGCCAGCAGTCAGACAGGGAACTTATACGAGCAGTACTTC. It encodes CASSQTGNLYEQYF.